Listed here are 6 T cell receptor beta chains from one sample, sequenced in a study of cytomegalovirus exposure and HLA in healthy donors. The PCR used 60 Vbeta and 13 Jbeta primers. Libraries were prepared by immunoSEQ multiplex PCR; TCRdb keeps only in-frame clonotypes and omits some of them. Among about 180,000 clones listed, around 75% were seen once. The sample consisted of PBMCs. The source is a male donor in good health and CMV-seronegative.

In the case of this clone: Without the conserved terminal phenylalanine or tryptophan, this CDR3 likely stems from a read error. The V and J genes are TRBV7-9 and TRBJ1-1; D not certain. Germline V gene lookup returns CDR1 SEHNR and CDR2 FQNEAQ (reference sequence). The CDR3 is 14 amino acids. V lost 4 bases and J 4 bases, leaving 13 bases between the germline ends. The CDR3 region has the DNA TGTGCCAGCAGCTCCGGATCGTGGGGCACTGAAGCTTTCTCT. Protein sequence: CASSSGSWGTEAFS.

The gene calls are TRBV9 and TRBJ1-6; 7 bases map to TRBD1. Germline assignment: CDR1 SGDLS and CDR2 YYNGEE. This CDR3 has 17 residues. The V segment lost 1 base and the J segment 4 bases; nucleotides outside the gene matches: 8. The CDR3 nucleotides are TGTGCCAGCAGCGTAAAACCGGACAGGTCTTATAATTCACCCCTCCACTTT. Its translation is CASSVKPDRSYNSPLHF.

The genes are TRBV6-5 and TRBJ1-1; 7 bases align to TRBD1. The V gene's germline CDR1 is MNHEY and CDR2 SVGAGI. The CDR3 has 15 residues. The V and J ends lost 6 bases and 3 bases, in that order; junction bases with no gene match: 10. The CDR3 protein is CASSSLDRRDTEAFF. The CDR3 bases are TGTGCCAGCAGCTCCTTGGACAGGAGGGACACTGAAGCTTTCTTT.

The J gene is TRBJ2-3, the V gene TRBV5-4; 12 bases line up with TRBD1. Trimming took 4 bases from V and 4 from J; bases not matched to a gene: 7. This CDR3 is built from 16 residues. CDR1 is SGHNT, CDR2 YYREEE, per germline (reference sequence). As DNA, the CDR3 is TGTGCCAGCAGCGCCGGGACAGGGGGCAGAGCAGATACGCAGTATTTT. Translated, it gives CASSAGTGGRADTQYF.

The CDR3 sequence: CASSENGSGDYEQYF. DNA of the CDR3: TGTGCCAGCAGTGAAAATGGTAGCGGGGATTACGAGCAGTACTTC. This chain joins TRBV6-1 and TRBJ2-7; 8 positions match TRBD2. This CDR3 has 15 residues. J gave up 4 bases and V 2 bases, and 7 bases lay outside the gene matches. CDR1 is MNHNS, CDR2 SASEGT, per germline.

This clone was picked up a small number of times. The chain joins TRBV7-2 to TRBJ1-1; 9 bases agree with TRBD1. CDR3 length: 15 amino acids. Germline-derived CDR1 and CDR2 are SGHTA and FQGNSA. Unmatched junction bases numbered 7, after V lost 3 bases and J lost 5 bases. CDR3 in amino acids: CASSFSVTGGTEAFF. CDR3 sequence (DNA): TGTGCCAGCAGCTTTTCCGTGACAGGGGGGACTGAAGCTTTCTTT.